Listed here is a single TCR beta chain. This clone's antigen is unknown. Qualities for individual bases were not recorded, and no much larger clone is one base off. CDR1 and CDR2 (WNHNN, SYGVQD) derive from the germline V gene (reference sequence). The CDR3 spans 16 residues, from the cysteine through the phenylalanine. Only the CDR3 DNA stays, 48 bases, in frame from base 1. V is reduced by 0 bases and J by 6 bases, leaving a spacing of 18 bases between them. The sample originates from a study of technical replicates of blood from several donors (dated by TCRdb to the late 2010s). Preparation of the library involved the immunoSEQ multiplex PCR assay. TCRdb obtained this table from immuneACCESS and retained in-frame rearrangements with V and J assigned. These tables miss some clones; where compared with another copy, unresolved V genes account for less than half of the shortfall, and the remainder is unexplained. Across this sample there are around 100,000 clones, with about 95% seen only once. Jointly, the top ten make up around 0.36% of the sample.

The clonotype originates from a human donor in good health. The sequencing sample was made of T cells isolated from PBMCs. The rearranged segments are TRBV10-1 and TRBJ2-7; tentative D gene TRBD2, with 6 bases matching. CDR3 loop: CASSESTQGGFAEQYF. In nucleotides, the sequence is TGCGCCAGCAGTGAGTCGACGCAGGGAGGTTTCGCCGAGCAGTACTTC.